A selection of T cell receptor beta chains follows, all from one sample in a study of human T cells and chemical hapten exposure. Each CDR3 protein is one row after TCRdb ran MiXCR on the RACE reads. Of approximately 100,000 distinct CDR3 sequences in the sample, roughly 12% were seen once. Sequencing was performed on whole blood, taken in connection with sensitization to the hapten diphenylcyclopropenone (DPC). These receptors were taken from a woman aged 50 to 60 with alopecia areata. Some clones in this sample may be carry-over from other donors' samples. Each CDR3 is given with its conserved first and last residue. A D gene is named only where the DNA matches it firmly. Not all rows give a size; the values are once, few, many and, for expanded clones, a class.

D: .
V: TRBV19
J: TRBJ1-5
size: .
length: 15
CDR3: CASSIARGWNQPQHF
DNA: TGTGCCAGTAGTATAGCGCGCGGGTGGAATCAGCCCCAGCATTTT

D: TRBD1
V: TRBV29-1
J: TRBJ1-4
size: few
length: 12
CDR3: CSVGTGGDKLFF
DNA: TGCAGCGTGGGGACAGGGGGAGACAAACTGTTTTTT

D: .
V: TRBV6-2/TRBV6-3
J: TRBJ2-7
size: few
length: 14
CDR3: CASSPGGGRYEQYF
DNA: TGTGCCAGCAGCCCCGGAGGGGGACGCTACGAGCAGTACTTC

D: TRBD1
V: TRBV19
J: TRBJ2-7
size: few
length: 16
CDR3: CASSSSPGQRTLGQYF
DNA: TGTGCCAGTAGTTCCTCCCCGGGACAGCGAACGCTAGGGCAGTACTTC

D: .
V: TRBV7-9
J: TRBJ1-6
size: few
length: 15
CDR3: CAIPLGSSYNSPLHF
DNA: TGTGCCATCCCACTAGGAAGCTCCTATAATTCACCCCTCCACTTT

D: .
V: TRBV18
J: TRBJ2-3
size: .
length: 16
CDR3: CASSRSGAGSIDTQYF
DNA: TGTGCCAGCTCACGATCTGGGGCAGGGTCCATCGATACGCAGTATTTT

D: .
V: TRBV29-1
J: TRBJ2-7
size: .
length: 15
CDR3: CSVGRGQSGAYEQYF
DNA: TGCAGCGTCGGCAGGGGACAATCGGGCGCCTACGAGCAGTACTTC

D: .
V: TRBV14
J: TRBJ1-2
size: .
length: 15
CDR3: CASSQRPGALYGYTF
DNA: TGTGCCAGCAGCCAACGGCCGGGGGCACTCTATGGCTACACCTTC

D: .
V: TRBV4-1
J: TRBJ2-2
size: many
length: 16
CDR3: CASSHIPDLASGELFF
DNA: TGCGCCAGCAGTCACATCCCGGATCTAGCTTCCGGGGAGCTGTTTTTT

D: TRBD1
V: TRBV18
J: TRBJ2-7
size: many
length: 15
CDR3: CASSPPGTALREQYF
DNA: TGTGCCAGCTCACCCCCCGGGACAGCATTACGAGAGCAGTACTTC

D: .
V: TRBV6-5
J: TRBJ2-1
size: few
length: 12
CDR3: CASSNRPGPQFF
DNA: TGTGCCAGCAGCAATCGACCGGGGCCGCAGTTCTTC

D: .
V: TRBV28
J: TRBJ2-7
size: once
length: 13
CDR3: CATRTDNTYEQYF
DNA: TGTGCCACTCGGACAGACAATACCTACGAGCAGTACTTC

D: .
V: TRBV11-2
J: TRBJ2-7
size: .
length: 14
CDR3: CASSPGLTSYEQYF
DNA: TGTGCCAGCAGCCCCGGACTCACATCCTACGAGCAGTACTTC

D: TRBD2
V: TRBV4-3
J: TRBJ2-1
size: few
length: 14
CDR3: CASSQDPLAGVQFF
DNA: TGCGCCAGCAGCCAAGATCCCCTAGCGGGGGTGCAGTTCTTC

D: TRBD1
V: TRBV11-2
J: TRBJ1-1
size: many
length: 16
CDR3: CASGQGASISMTQAFF
DNA: TGTGCCAGCGGACAGGGGGCCAGCATAAGCATGACCCAAGCTTTCTTT

D: .
V: TRBV28
J: TRBJ2-5
size: .
length: 15
CDR3: CASSSPIRPFEAQYF
DNA: TGTGCCAGCAGTTCCCCCATCCGGCCCTTTGAGGCCCAGTACTTC

D: TRBD2
V: TRBV7-2
J: TRBJ2-1
size: .
length: 13
CDR3: CASSSGLAGDQFF
DNA: TGTGCCAGCAGCTCGGGACTAGCGGGGGATCAGTTCTTC

D: .
V: TRBV27
J: TRBJ2-7
size: .
length: 12
CDR3: CASATGAHEQYF
DNA: TGTGCCAGCGCAACCGGAGCCCACGAGCAGTACTTC

D: .
V: TRBV29-1
J: TRBJ1-3
size: .
length: 15
CDR3: CSASAGGSPGNTIYF
DNA: TGCAGCGCCTCAGCCGGGGGCTCGCCCGGAAACACCATATATTTT

D: .
V: TRBV6-2/TRBV6-3
J: TRBJ2-7
size: many
length: 13
CDR3: CASSYGDTYEQYF
DNA: TGTGCCAGCAGTTACGGGGATACCTACGAGCAGTACTTC

D: TRBD2
V: TRBV28
J: TRBJ2-3
size: .
length: 19
CDR3: CASSEISSGTYRSTDTQYF
DNA: TGTGCCAGCAGTGAAATTTCTAGCGGGACCTACCGAAGCACAGATACGCAGTATTTT

D: .
V: TRBV28
J: TRBJ2-7
size: .
length: 12
CDR3: CASRNSADEQYF
DNA: TGTGCCAGCAGGAATTCGGCCGACGAGCAGTACTTC

D: .
V: TRBV4-3
J: TRBJ1-6
size: .
length: 15
CDR3: CASSQVSVFRSPLHF
DNA: TGCGCCAGCAGCCAAGTTTCTGTTTTCCGTTCACCCCTCCACTTT

D: .
V: TRBV6-1
J: TRBJ2-3
size: .
length: 13
CDR3: CASSEGSTDTQYF
DNA: TGTGCCAGCAGTGAGGGAAGCACAGATACGCAGTATTTT

D: .
V: TRBV12-3/TRBV12-4
J: TRBJ2-7
size: .
length: 15
CDR3: CASSPSRQGSYEQYF
DNA: TGTGCCAGCAGCCCAAGTCGGCAGGGGTCCTACGAGCAGTACTTC

D: TRBD1
V: TRBV12-3/TRBV12-4
J: TRBJ1-4
size: many
length: 17
CDR3: CASRPGQGEETNEKLFF
DNA: TGTGCCAGCAGACCGGGACAGGGGGAGGAAACTAATGAAAAACTGTTTTTT

D: TRBD1
V: TRBV5-1
J: TRBJ1-5
size: many
length: 14
CDR3: CASSTGTGNQPQHF
DNA: TGCGCCAGCAGTACCGGGACAGGCAATCAGCCCCAGCATTTT

D: .
V: TRBV6-1
J: TRBJ2-7
size: many
length: 14
CDR3: CASSLDAPIYEQYF
DNA: TGTGCCAGCAGCCTAGACGCCCCGATCTACGAGCAGTACTTC

D: TRBD2
V: TRBV28
J: TRBJ2-3
size: few
length: 15
CDR3: CASLPSGPLTDTQYF
DNA: TGTGCCTCTTTACCTAGCGGCCCACTTACAGATACGCAGTATTTT

D: .
V: TRBV2
J: TRBJ2-3
size: many
length: 13
CDR3: CAGSRESPDTQYF
DNA: TGTGCCGGTAGTCGGGAGTCCCCCGATACGCAGTATTTT

D: .
V: TRBV12-3/TRBV12-4
J: TRBJ2-2
size: few
length: 15
CDR3: CASSLVQGPTGELFF
DNA: TGTGCCAGCAGTTTAGTTCAGGGGCCTACCGGGGAGCTGTTTTTT

D: .
V: TRBV28
J: TRBJ1-2
size: .
length: 13
CDR3: CASSFEGGYGYTF
DNA: TGTGCCAGCAGTTTCGAGGGAGGCTATGGCTACACCTTC

D: .
V: TRBV2
J: TRBJ2-7
size: .
length: 14
CDR3: CASSEITLSYEQYF
DNA: TGTGCCAGCAGTGAAATAACCCTCTCCTACGAGCAGTACTTC

D: TRBD1
V: TRBV5-4
J: TRBJ2-7
size: .
length: 12
CDR3: CASSTPGQDMSF
DNA: TGTGCCAGCAGCACCCCGGGACAGGATATGTCCTTC

D: TRBD2
V: TRBV11-2
J: TRBJ2-1
size: few
length: 15
CDR3: CASSFSGGTLNEQFF
DNA: TGTGCCAGCAGCTTCAGCGGGGGGACTCTCAATGAGCAGTTCTTC

D: TRBD1
V: TRBV10-3
J: TRBJ2-3
size: many
length: 14
CDR3: CASTGTGEGDTQYF
DNA: TGTGCCTCAACCGGGACAGGGGAAGGAGATACGCAGTATTTT

D: .
V: TRBV7-8
J: TRBJ1-1
size: many
length: 16
CDR3: CASRTEGRGLNTEAFF
DNA: TGTGCCAGCAGGACGGAGGGCAGGGGATTGAACACTGAAGCTTTCTTT

D: TRBD1
V: TRBV6-5
J: TRBJ1-1
size: many
length: 15
CDR3: CASSRTGGKNTEAFF
DNA: TGTGCCAGCAGCCGGACAGGGGGAAAGAACACTGAAGCTTTCTTT

D: .
V: TRBV11-2
J: TRBJ2-6
size: many
length: 16
CDR3: CASSFTWGSGANVLTF
DNA: TGTGCCAGCAGCTTCACCTGGGGCTCTGGGGCCAACGTCCTGACTTTC

D: TRBD2
V: TRBV7-6
J: TRBJ2-1
size: few
length: 15
CDR3: CASSQIAGPMNEQFF
DNA: TGTGCCAGCAGCCAAATAGCGGGACCGATGAATGAGCAGTTCTTC

D: .
V: TRBV28
J: TRBJ1-5
size: .
length: 14
CDR3: CASSLGSGVQPQHF
DNA: TGTGCCAGCAGCTTAGGGTCAGGGGTGCAGCCCCAGCATTTT

D: .
V: TRBV2
J: TRBJ2-1
size: few
length: 13
CDR3: CASSDTRYNEQFF
DNA: TGTGCCAGCAGTGATACCCGATACAATGAGCAGTTCTTC

D: .
V: TRBV28
J: TRBJ1-3
size: few
length: 14
CDR3: CASSRQFSGNTIYF
DNA: TGTGCCAGCAGTCGACAGTTCTCTGGAAACACCATATATTTT

D: TRBD2
V: TRBV4-3
J: TRBJ2-2
size: .
length: 16
CDR3: CASSQVRLAGPGELFF
DNA: TGCGCCAGCAGCCAAGTGAGACTAGCGGGGCCCGGGGAGCTGTTTTTT

D: .
V: TRBV7-6
J: TRBJ2-1
size: few
length: 15
CDR3: CASSSDLSSYNEQFF
DNA: TGTGCCAGCAGCTCGGACTTGAGCTCCTACAATGAGCAGTTCTTC

D: .
V: TRBV6-2/TRBV6-3
J: TRBJ2-4
size: few
length: 15
CDR3: CASSYFGGAKNIQYF
DNA: TGTGCCAGCAGTTACTTCGGCGGTGCCAAAAACATTCAGTACTTC

D: .
V: TRBV7-2
J: TRBJ2-3
size: once
length: 17
CDR3: CASSLAGLAQRTDTQYF
DNA: TGTGCCAGCAGCTTAGCGGGGTTAGCACAACGCACAGATACGCAGTATTTT

D: .
V: TRBV9
J: TRBJ1-1
size: many
length: 15
CDR3: CASSVIRGAYTEAFF
DNA: TGTGCCAGCAGCGTTATCAGGGGAGCTTACACTGAAGCTTTCTTT

D: TRBD2
V: TRBV4-2
J: TRBJ2-3
size: many
length: 17
CDR3: CASSQGTSGGTTDTQYF
DNA: TGTGCCAGCAGCCAGGGGACTAGCGGGGGCACCACAGATACGCAGTATTTT

D: .
V: TRBV18
J: TRBJ2-5
size: many
length: 14
CDR3: CASSPSGTQETQYF
DNA: TGTGCCAGCTCACCATCGGGGACCCAAGAGACCCAGTACTTC

D: .
V: TRBV12-3/TRBV12-4
J: TRBJ2-3
size: few
length: 15
CDR3: CASSLFGSATDTQYF
DNA: TGTGCCAGCAGTTTATTCGGGAGTGCAACAGATACGCAGTATTTT

D: TRBD1
V: TRBV12-5
J: TRBJ1-2
size: .
length: 14
CDR3: CASGPADRATGYTF
DNA: TGTGCTAGTGGCCCAGCGGACAGGGCCACCGGCTACACCTTC

D: TRBD1
V: TRBV5-1
J: TRBJ1-5
size: .
length: 15
CDR3: CASSIGQGVNQPQHF
DNA: TGCGCCAGCAGCATAGGACAGGGGGTCAATCAGCCCCAGCATTTT

D: .
V: TRBV19
J: TRBJ1-5
size: few
length: 13
CDR3: CASSRGGNQPQHF
DNA: TGTGCCAGTAGTCGGGGTGGGAATCAGCCCCAGCATTTT